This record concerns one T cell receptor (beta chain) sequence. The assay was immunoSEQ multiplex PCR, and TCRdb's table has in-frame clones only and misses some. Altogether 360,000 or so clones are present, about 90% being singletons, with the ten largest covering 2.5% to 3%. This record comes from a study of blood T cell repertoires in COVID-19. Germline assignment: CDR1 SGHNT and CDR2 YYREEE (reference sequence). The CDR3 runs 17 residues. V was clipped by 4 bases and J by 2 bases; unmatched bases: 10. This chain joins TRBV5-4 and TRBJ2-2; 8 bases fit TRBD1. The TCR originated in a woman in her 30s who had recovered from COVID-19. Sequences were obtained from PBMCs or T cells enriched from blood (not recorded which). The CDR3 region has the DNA TGTGCCAGCAGCCTCCATATAGGACAGGGCAACACCGGGGAGCTGTTTTTT. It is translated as CASSLHIGQGNTGELFF. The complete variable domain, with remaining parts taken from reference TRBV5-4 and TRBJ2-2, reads ETGVTQSPTHLIKTRGQQVTLRCSSQSGHNTVSWYQQALGQGPQFIFQYYREEENGRGNFPPRFSGLQFPNYSSELNVNALELDDSALYLCASSLHIGQGNTGELFFGEGSRLTVL.